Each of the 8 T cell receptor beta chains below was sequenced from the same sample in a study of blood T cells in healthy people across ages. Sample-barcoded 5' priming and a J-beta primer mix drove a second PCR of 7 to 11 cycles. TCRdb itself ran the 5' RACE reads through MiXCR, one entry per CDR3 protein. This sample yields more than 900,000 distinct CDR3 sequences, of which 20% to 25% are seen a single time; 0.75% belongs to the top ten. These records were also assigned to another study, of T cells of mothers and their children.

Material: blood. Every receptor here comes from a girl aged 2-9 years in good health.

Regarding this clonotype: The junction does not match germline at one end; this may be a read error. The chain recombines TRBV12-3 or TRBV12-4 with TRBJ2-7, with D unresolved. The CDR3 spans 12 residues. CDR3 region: CATSTGSYGQYF. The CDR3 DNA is TGTGCCACCTCGACTGGAAGCTACGGGCAGTACTTC.

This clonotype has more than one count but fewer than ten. CDR3 sequence (DNA): TGCGCCAGCAGCCAGGGGACGGGGGGGGCAGGTGAAAAACTGTTTTTT. Amino acid sequence: CASSQGTGGAGEKLFF. The rearrangement joins TRBV4-1 to TRBJ1-4; tentatively, D is TRBD1 (6 bases). Trimming stripped 3 bases from V and 7 bases from J, with 18 bases between. CDR3 length: 16 amino acids. CDR1 and CDR2 (germline): MGHRA, YSYEKL.

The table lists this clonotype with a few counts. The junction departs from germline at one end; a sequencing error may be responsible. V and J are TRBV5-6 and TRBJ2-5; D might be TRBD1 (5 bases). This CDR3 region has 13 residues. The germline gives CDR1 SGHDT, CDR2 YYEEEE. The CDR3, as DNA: TGTGCCAGCAGCTTGTTCGTGACAGAGAATTTTTTCTTC. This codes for CASSLFVTENFFF.

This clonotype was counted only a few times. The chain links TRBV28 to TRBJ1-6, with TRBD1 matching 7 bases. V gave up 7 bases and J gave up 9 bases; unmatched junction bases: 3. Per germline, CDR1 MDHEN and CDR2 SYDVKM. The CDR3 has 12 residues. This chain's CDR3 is CASTSGGSPLHF. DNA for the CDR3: TGTGCCAGCACTTCAGGGGGTTCACCCCTCCACTTT.

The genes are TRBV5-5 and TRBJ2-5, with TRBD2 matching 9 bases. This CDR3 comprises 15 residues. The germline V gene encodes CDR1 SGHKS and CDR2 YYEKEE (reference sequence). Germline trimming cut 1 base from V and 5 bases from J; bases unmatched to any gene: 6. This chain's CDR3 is CASSLRLAGMETQYF. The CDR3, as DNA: TGTGCCAGCAGCTTGCGTCTAGCGGGGATGGAGACCCAGTACTTC.

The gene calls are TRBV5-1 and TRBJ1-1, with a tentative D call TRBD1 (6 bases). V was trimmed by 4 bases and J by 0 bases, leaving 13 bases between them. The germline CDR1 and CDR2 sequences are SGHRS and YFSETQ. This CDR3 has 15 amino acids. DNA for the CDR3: TGCGCCAGCAGCGTTTACAGGGAGATGAACACTGAAGCTTTCTTT. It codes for CASSVYREMNTEAFF. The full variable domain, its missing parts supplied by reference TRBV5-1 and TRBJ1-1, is KAGVTQTPRYLIKTRGQQVTLSCSPISGHRSVSWYQQTPGQGLQFLFEYFSETQRNKGNFPGRFSGRQFSNSRSEMNVSTLELGDSALYLCASSVYREMNTEAFFGQGTRLTVV.

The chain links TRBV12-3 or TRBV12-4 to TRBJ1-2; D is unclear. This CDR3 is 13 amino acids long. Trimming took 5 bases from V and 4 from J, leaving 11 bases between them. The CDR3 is CASSRLRIYGYTF. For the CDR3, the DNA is TGTGCCAGCAGTCGCCTCCGGATCTATGGCTACACCTTC.

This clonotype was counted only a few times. The CDR3 loop is CATSDLMRPGTEAFF. CDR3 DNA: TGTGCCACCAGTGATTTGATGAGGCCGGGGACTGAAGCTTTCTTT. V gene TRBV24-1 combines with J gene TRBJ1-1, with D hard to call. The CDR3 consists of 15 residues. V dropped 0 bases and J dropped 5 bases, with 12 bases sitting between them. Germline assignment: CDR1 KGHDR and CDR2 SFDVKD.